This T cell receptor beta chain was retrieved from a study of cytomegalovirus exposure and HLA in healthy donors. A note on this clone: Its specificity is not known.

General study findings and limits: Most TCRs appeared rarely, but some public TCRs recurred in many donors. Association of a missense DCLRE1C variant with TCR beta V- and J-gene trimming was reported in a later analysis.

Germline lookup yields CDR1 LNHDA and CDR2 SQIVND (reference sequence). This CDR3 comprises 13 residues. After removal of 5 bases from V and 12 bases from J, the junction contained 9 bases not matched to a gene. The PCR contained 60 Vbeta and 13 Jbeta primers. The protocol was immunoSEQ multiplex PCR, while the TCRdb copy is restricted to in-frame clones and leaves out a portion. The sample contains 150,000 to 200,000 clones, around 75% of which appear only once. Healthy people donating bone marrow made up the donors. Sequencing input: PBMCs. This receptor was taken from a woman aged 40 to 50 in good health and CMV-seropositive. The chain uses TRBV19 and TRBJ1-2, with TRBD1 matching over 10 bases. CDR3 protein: CASSQGDRGVHTF. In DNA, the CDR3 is TGTGCCAGTAGTCAAGGGGACAGGGGCGTACACACCTTC.